Below are 8 T cell receptor beta chains sequenced from a single sample in a study of blood T cell repertoires in COVID-19. TCRdb's table, derived via immunoSEQ multiplex PCR, lists solely in-frame clones and lacks some. The table includes 170,000 or so clones, roughly 86% detected once. Sequencing used peripheral blood. The receptors here all came from a man aged 50 or older with active or convalescent COVID-19.

V and J are TRBV6-6 and TRBJ1-2; possible D gene TRBD1, 5 bases. V shed 7 bases and J shed 5 bases, with 14 bases lying between them. The length of the CDR3 is 13 residues. Looked up from germline, CDR1 is MNHNY and CDR2 is SVGAGI (reference sequence). The DNA of the CDR3 is TGTGCCAGCACCGAAGGGGCCCCTTATGGCTACACCTTC. Residues: CASTEGAPYGYTF.

The chain joins TRBV9 to TRBJ2-2; the match to TRBD2 covers 9 bases. CDR1 is SGDLS and CDR2 is YYNGEE in the germline V gene. The CDR3 has 15 amino acids. J lost 5 bases, V lost 5 bases, and 7 bases had no gene match. DNA for the CDR3: TGTGCCAGCAGTGCGACTAGCGGTGGAACCGGGGAGCTGTTTTTT. Its protein product is CASSATSGGTGELFF.

The rearrangement links TRBV6-2 or TRBV6-3 to TRBJ1-5; possible D gene TRBD1, 6 bases. CDR3 length: 19 amino acids. Germline V gives CDR1 MNHEY, CDR2 SVGEGT. Between the trimmed V and J ends, which lost 1 base and 0 bases, there was a span of 19 bases. The chain's CDR3 is CASSYYGAGVDYSNQPQHF. DNA for the CDR3: TGTGCCAGCAGTTACTACGGGGCAGGGGTCGACTATAGCAATCAGCCCCAGCATTTT.

This clone was seen more than once but under ten times. The V and J genes are TRBV27 and TRBJ1-2, with D possibly being TRBD1 (6 bases). Trimming stripped 2 bases from V and 7 bases from J, with 14 bases between. This CDR3 is 14 amino acids long. Germline CDR1 is MNHEY and CDR2 is SMNVEV (reference sequence). The CDR3 DNA is TGTGCCAGCAGTTTACAGGGGAGGGAGACTGGCTACACCTTC. Its translation: CASSLQGRETGYTF.

This rearrangement joins TRBV5-1 to TRBJ2-1; D is perhaps TRBD2 (6 bases). This CDR3 is built from 14 residues. Trimming shortened V by 6 bases and J by 15 bases, and 25 bases separated the two germline ends. CDR1 and CDR2 (germline): SGHRS, YFSETQ. The CDR3 protein is CASTGMVAAGVAFF. CDR3 sequence (DNA): TGCGCCAGCACCGGGATGGTAGCGGCCGGGGTGGCGTTCTTC.

The chain employs TRBV4-3 and TRBJ2-7, with a weak D call TRBD2 (6 bases). The CDR3 is 16 residues long. CDR1 is LGHNA and CDR2 is YSLEER in the germline V gene. Trimming pared 1 base from V and 0 bases from J, leaving 13 bases between. The CDR3 sequence is CASSQGLGLGSYEQYF. The CDR3 DNA follows: TGCGCCAGCAGCCAAGGCCTGGGACTGGGCTCCTACGAGCAGTACTTC.

V is TRBV19 and J is TRBJ2-1; 14 nucleotides align to TRBD2. The J segment lost 0 bases and the V segment lost 5 bases, leaving 9 bases of the junction unmatched. The CDR3 has 19 amino acids. Looked up from germline, CDR1 is LNHDA and CDR2 is SQIVND (reference sequence). CDR3: CASSPPGLAGVRSYNEQFF. The CDR3 DNA reads as TGTGCCAGTAGTCCCCCGGGACTAGCGGGAGTCCGCTCCTACAATGAGCAGTTCTTC. Full variable domain (rest looked up from reference TRBV19 and TRBJ2-1): DGGITQSPKYLFRKEGQNVTLSCEQNLNHDAMYWYRQDPGQGLRLIYYSQIVNDFQKGDIAEGYSVSREKKESFPLTVTSAQKNPTAFYLCASSPPGLAGVRSYNEQFFGPGTRLTVL.

The chain links TRBV12-5 to TRBJ2-3; D is ambiguous. V was pared by 4 bases and J by 4 bases, with 3 bases between. Germline V lookup: CDR1 LGHNT, CDR2 FRNRAP. The CDR3 totals 11 residues. This chain's CDR3 is CASGSSDTQYF. The CDR3, as DNA: TGTGCTAGTGGTTCCTCAGATACGCAGTATTTT. Full variable domain (missing parts from reference TRBV12-5 and TRBJ2-3): DARVTQTPRHKVTEMGQEVTMRCQPILGHNTVFWYRQTMMQGLELLAYFRNRAPLDDSGMPKDRFSAEMPDATLATLKIQPSEPRDSAVYFCASGSSDTQYFGPGTRLTVL.